What follows describes a single T cell receptor beta chain. The sample is drawn from a study of blood T cell repertoires in COVID-19. The wider study: From T cells, B-cell-depleted T cells, or PBMCs came the material, which was cDNA or gDNA.

Assay used: immunoSEQ multiplex PCR; TCRdb lists only in-frame clones, some missing. The sample records 350,000 to 550,000 clones, approximately 92% being singletons. The CDR3 totals 14 residues. Per germline, CDR1 SNHLY and CDR2 FYNNEI. V lost 7 bases to trimming and J lost 0 bases, with 9 bases between them. This rearrangement joins TRBV2 to TRBJ1-4; D possibly corresponds to TRBD1 (5 bases). Sequencing was performed on PBMCs or T cells enriched from blood (not recorded which). The sequence came from a young man who had recovered from COVID-19. DNA of the CDR3: TGTGCCAGCACCCGGGGGGCAACTAATGAAAAACTGTTTTTT. It yields the protein CASTRGATNEKLFF.